The rows below give T cell receptor beta chains drawn from one sample of a study of shared clonotypes between healthy human individuals. The table came from immunoSEQ multiplex PCR; TCRdb's copy has only in-frame clones and leaves some out. Of approximately 2.5 million clones in the sample, approximately 92% were seen once. Specimen: naive CD4+ T cells sorted from blood. These TCRs come from a man aged 18 to 29 in good health. Each CDR3 is given with its conserved first and last residue. Fields, in order: J gene, clone size, D gene, V gene, CDR3 DNA, CDR3 protein. A D gene is named only where the DNA matches it firmly. Only part of the rows carry a size: once, few, many, or a class if the clone is expanded.

>TRBJ1-1|.|TRBD1|TRBV19
TGTGCCAGTAGTACCTCGACAGGGGCGAACACTGAAGCTTTCTTT
CASSTSTGANTEAFF
>TRBJ2-1|.|TRBD2|TRBV13
TGTGCCAGCAGCTTATACGCGGGAGCTAACAATGAGCAGTTCTTC
CASSLYAGANNEQFF
>TRBJ2-2|.|.|TRBV30
TGTGCCTGGAGATTGCTTCATTCGAACACCGGGGAGCTGTTTTTT
CAWRLLHSNTGELFF
>TRBJ1-4|once|.|TRBV5-4
TGTGCCAGCAGCCCGACCTTGGAGCAAAAACTGTTTTTT
CASSPTLEQKLFF
>TRBJ1-1|.|.|TRBV9
TGTGCCAGCAGCGTAGTAGTCGCAGGGGACCCAAACACTGAAGCTTTCTTT
CASSVVVAGDPNTEAFF
>TRBJ2-7|.|TRBD2|TRBV6-6
TGTGCCAGCAGTACCCACGGGAGCGGGGGGGCCTACGAGCAGTACTTC
CASSTHGSGGAYEQYF
>TRBJ1-4|.|.|TRBV5-7
TGTGCCAGCACCTCTCCGGGCGGGGATAATGAAAAACTGTTTTTT
CASTSPGGDNEKLFF
>TRBJ2-3|.|.|TRBV10-3
TGTGCCATCACAACGAGCGGGTCCGGCACAGATACGCAGTATTTT
CAITTSGSGTDTQYF
>TRBJ2-7|.|.|TRBV15
TGTGCCACCAGCAGAGACGGGGGCGCGGAGAGCTCCTACGAGCAGTACTTC
CATSRDGGAESSYEQYF
>TRBJ2-1|.|.|TRBV4-3
TGCGCCAGCAGCCAAACAGGGCTCGATGAGCAGTTCTTC
CASSQTGLDEQFF
>TRBJ1-2|.|.|TRBV30
TGTGCCTGGAGTGTACATGGGGGTTTTCGACCCTACACCTTC
CAWSVHGGFRPYTF
>TRBJ1-1|.|TRBD1|TRBV30
TGTGCCTGGAACAGGGGTTTTGAAGCTTTCTTT
CAWNRGFEAFF
>TRBJ2-3|.|TRBD2|TRBV29-1
TGCAGCGTTGGCCCGTGGACTAGCGGGGGCCCAGGGCAGTATTTT
CSVGPWTSGGPGQYF
>TRBJ2-2|.|.|TRBV18
TGTGCCAGCTCACCCCCAAACGGGAACACCGGGGAGCTGTTTTTT
CASSPPNGNTGELFF
>TRBJ2-3|.|.|TRBV7-9
TGTGCCAGCAGCTTACCTCTGGTGAAAAATGCGCAGTATTTT
CASSLPLVKNAQYF
>TRBJ2-2|.|TRBD2|TRBV11-2
TGTGCCAGCAGCTCCGTTCCGGGGGGAGCGGCCGGGGAGCTGTTTTTT
CASSSVPGGAAGELFF
>TRBJ2-7|.|.|TRBV2
TGTGCCAGCAAGGGCGGGGTCAGCTCCTACGAGCAGTACTTC
CASKGGVSSYEQYF
>TRBJ2-5|.|.|TRBV2
.
CASNLGTGGVETKTQYF
>TRBJ2-7|.|.|TRBV4-1
TGCGCCAGCAGCCAAGGGACTAATGGGAAAGGCGAGCAGTACTTC
CASSQGTNGKGEQYF
>TRBJ2-2|.|TRBD2|TRBV9
TGTGCCAGCAGCCCTAGGACTAGCGGGAGCGTGTGGACCGGGGAGCTGTTTTTT
CASSPRTSGSVWTGELFF
>TRBJ2-5|.|TRBD2|TRBV7-2
TGTGCCAGCAGCTACGGGGGAAAGCGGGGACCCCAAGAGACCCAGTACTTC
CASSYGGKRGPQETQYF
>TRBJ1-3|once|.|TRBV18
TGTGCCAGCTCACCGTTCGGGGTGGGGAGCTCTGGAAACACCATATATTTT
CASSPFGVGSSGNTIYF
>TRBJ2-3|.|TRBD2|TRBV5-1
TGCGCCAGCAGCCGCCGACTAGCCTCCACAGATACGCAGTATTTT
CASSRRLASTDTQYF
>TRBJ2-1|.|.|TRBV15
TGTGCCACCAGCAGAGGAGGGACTGGAGAGCAGTTCTTC
CATSRGGTGEQFF
>TRBJ2-7|few|.|TRBV21-1
TGTGCCAGCAGGACTACCGGGAGGCCCCCTCAGCAGTACTTC
CASRTTGRPPQQYF
>TRBJ2-3|.|TRBD1|TRBV9
TGTGCCAGCACCATATCGGCAGGGGGCGCGGATACGCAGTATTTT
CASTISAGGADTQYF
>TRBJ2-7|.|TRBD2|TRBV5-1
TGCGCCAGCAGCACTGCGACTAGCGGGGGGCCGTCCTACGAGCAGTACTTC
CASSTATSGGPSYEQYF
>TRBJ2-5|.|TRBD1|TRBV10-3
TGTGCCACGAGGACAGGGGACAAACAAGAGACCCAGTACTTC
CATRTGDKQETQYF
>TRBJ2-7|.|TRBD1|TRBV6-6
TGTGCCACCGGGACAGTCAGCTACGAGCAGTACTTC
CATGTVSYEQYF
>TRBJ1-1|.|.|TRBV10-3
TGTGCCATCGCCGGGGTGGCAGGGCTGAACACTGAAGCTTTCTTT
CAIAGVAGLNTEAFF
>TRBJ2-7|.|.|TRBV10-1
TGCGCCAGCAGTGAGGCAGCGACTAGCTACGAGCAGTACTTC
CASSEAATSYEQYF
>TRBJ2-2|.|.|TRBV27
TGTGCCAGCAGAAAACTAGGGCCCAGCGGGACCGGGGAGCTGTTTTTT
CASRKLGPSGTGELFF
>TRBJ2-3|.|.|TRBV11-3
TGTGCCAGCAGCTTAGGGGCGGCAGATACGCAGTATTTT
CASSLGAADTQYF
>TRBJ2-7|.|TRBD2|TRBV5-4
TGTGCCAGCAGCCGAGGGGGCCAGCGGGAGGACCTTAAGGGCGAGCAGTACTTC
CASSRGGQREDLKGEQYF
>TRBJ1-2|once|.|TRBV27
TGTGCCAGCAGTTTCCACATGAGCTATGGCTACACCTTC
CASSFHMSYGYTF
>TRBJ2-7|.|TRBD1|TRBV6-6
TGTGCCAGCAGAGACGGGACAGGGATCTACGAGCAGTACTTC
CASRDGTGIYEQYF
>TRBJ2-7|.|.|TRBV5-1
TGCGCCAGCAGCTTGGAGGGGAGAAGGTACGAGCAGTACTTC
CASSLEGRRYEQYF
>TRBJ2-7|.|.|TRBV7-2
TGTGCCAGCAGCCCACGAAACCCCCGTTGGGGGAGCAGCTACGAGCAGTACTTC
CASSPRNPRWGSSYEQYF
>TRBJ2-3|.|TRBD2|TRBV7-9
TGTGCCAGCAGCCCTAGCGGGAGCACAGATACGCAGTATTTT
CASSPSGSTDTQYF
>TRBJ2-1|.|TRBD2|TRBV12-5
TGTGCTAGTGGAGGCCCCCCGACTAGCGGGAGGAATGAGCAGTTCTTC
CASGGPPTSGRNEQFF
>TRBJ2-2|.|TRBD2|TRBV11-3
TGTGCCAGCAGCCCGGGACTAGCGGGAGCCGGGGAGCTGTTTTTT
CASSPGLAGAGELFF
>TRBJ1-1|.|.|TRBV6-6
TGTGCCAGCAGTTACCGAGACACCACTGAAGCTTTCTTT
CASSYRDTTEAFF
>TRBJ2-2|.|TRBD1|TRBV7-8
TGTGCCAGCAGCGGGACAGGGGTCGTTCCCGGGGAGCTGTTTTTT
CASSGTGVVPGELFF
>TRBJ2-1|.|TRBD2|TRBV5-1
TGCGCCAGCGGCAGGACTAGCGGGGGGGTCCCCTACAATGAGCAGTTCTTC
CASGRTSGGVPYNEQFF
>TRBJ1-1|.|.|TRBV10-3
TGTGCCATCAAGGGGGGGGGCTCAACTGAAGCTTTCTTT
CAIKGGGSTEAFF
>TRBJ2-1|.|.|TRBV10-3
TGTGCCATCAGTGAGTCGGTAATGCGACTAGTTCGGTTCTTC
CAISESVMRLVRFF